This entry is about one T cell receptor (beta chain). Its antigen is undetermined. It was CD45RO-negative cells, positively selected for CCR7, that made up naive CD8 cells, with terminally differentiated effector memory CD45RA+ cells excluded. This entry belongs to a study of shared clonotypes between healthy human individuals. On the study more broadly: CD4 naive cells filled three plates per donor, CD4 memory three, CD8 naive two and CD8 memory one.

CDR1 and CDR2 from the germline V gene are SGHNT and YENEEA. Trimming left V 1 base short and J 3 bases short, with 12 bases between. This CDR3 spans 16 amino acids. The test was conducted at deep level. TCRdb's copy holds only in-frame clones and misses some; the assay was immunoSEQ multiplex PCR. The table lists under 700,000 clones, about 95% of them singletons. Study-wide points: Depth of sequencing was expected to influence donor clonotype sharing. Naive CD4 clonotype sharing across a handful of donors was approximately 5%.

The origin of this receptor is a woman aged 25-40 years in good health. The genes are TRBV11-3 and TRBJ1-4, with D unresolved. Material for sequencing was naive CD8+ T cells sorted from blood. As DNA, the CDR3 is TGTGCCAGCAGCTTAGTAGCGGGGATTTCTAATGAAAAACTGTTTTTT. It encodes CASSLVAGISNEKLFF.